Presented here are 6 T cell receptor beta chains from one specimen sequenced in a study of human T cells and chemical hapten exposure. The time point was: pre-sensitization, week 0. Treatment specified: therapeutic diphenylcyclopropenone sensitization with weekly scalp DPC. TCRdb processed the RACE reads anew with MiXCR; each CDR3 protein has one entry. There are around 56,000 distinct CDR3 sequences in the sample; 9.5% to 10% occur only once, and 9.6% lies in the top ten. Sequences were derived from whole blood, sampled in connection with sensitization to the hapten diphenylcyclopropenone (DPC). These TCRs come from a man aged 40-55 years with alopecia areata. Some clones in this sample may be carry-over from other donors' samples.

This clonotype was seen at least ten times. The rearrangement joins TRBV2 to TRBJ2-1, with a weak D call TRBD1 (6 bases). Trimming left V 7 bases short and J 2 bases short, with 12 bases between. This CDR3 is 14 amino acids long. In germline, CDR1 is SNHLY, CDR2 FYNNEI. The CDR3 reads CASILSGAYNEQFF. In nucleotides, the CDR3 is TGTGCCAGCATCCTATCAGGGGCCTACAATGAGCAGTTCTTC.

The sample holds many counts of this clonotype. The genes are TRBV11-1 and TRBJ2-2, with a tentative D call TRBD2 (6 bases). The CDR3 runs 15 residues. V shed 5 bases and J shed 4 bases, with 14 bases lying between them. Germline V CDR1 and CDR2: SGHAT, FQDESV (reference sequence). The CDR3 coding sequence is TGTGCCAGCAGCCCGAGACTAGGGTTCACCGGGGAGCTGTTTTTT. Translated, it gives CASSPRLGFTGELFF.

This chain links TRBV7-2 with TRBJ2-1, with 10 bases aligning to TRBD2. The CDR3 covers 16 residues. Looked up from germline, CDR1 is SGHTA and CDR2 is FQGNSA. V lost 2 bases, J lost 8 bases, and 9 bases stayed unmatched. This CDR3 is CASSLSGTSAFYEQFF. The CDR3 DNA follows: TGTGCCAGCAGCTTAAGTGGGACTAGCGCATTTTATGAGCAGTTCTTC.

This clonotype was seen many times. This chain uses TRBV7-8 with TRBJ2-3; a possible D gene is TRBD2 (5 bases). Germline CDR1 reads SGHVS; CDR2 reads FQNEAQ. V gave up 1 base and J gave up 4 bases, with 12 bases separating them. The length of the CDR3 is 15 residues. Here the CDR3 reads CASSLVLGSADTQYF. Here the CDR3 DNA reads TGTGCCAGCAGCTTAGTTTTGGGGAGCGCAGATACGCAGTATTTT. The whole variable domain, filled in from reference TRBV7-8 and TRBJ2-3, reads GAGVSQSPRYKVAKRGQDVALRCDPISGHVSLFWYQQALGQGPEFLTYFQNEAQLDKSGLPSDRFFAERPEGSVSTLKIQRTQQEDSAVYLCASSLVLGSADTQYFGPGTRLTVL.

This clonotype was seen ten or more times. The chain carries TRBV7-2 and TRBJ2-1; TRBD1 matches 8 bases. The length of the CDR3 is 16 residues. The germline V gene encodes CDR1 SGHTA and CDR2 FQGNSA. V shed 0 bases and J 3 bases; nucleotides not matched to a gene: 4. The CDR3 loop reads CASSLADRVDYNEQFF. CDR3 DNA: TGTGCCAGCAGCTTAGCGGACAGGGTAGACTACAATGAGCAGTTCTTC.

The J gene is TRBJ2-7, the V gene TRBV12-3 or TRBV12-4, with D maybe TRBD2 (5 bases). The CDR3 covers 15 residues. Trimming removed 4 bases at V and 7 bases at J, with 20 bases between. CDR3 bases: TGTGCCAGCAGTTCCATTGTAACACGCTCGGGGGAGCAGTACTTC. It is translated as CASSSIVTRSGEQYF.